This is a list of T cell receptor beta chains from one sample in a study of T cell changes during pregnancy in multiple sclerosis. Some clones are missing from TCRdb's copy, which holds only in-frame ones; the method was immunoSEQ multiplex PCR. This table has 88,000 or so clones, roughly 94% appearing once. The sequences come from peripheral blood, collected before pregnancy. These receptors all come from a female donor with multiple sclerosis, enrolled in a pregnancy study. Each CDR3 is given with its conserved first and last residue. The order of the fields is V gene, J gene, CDR3 length, D gene, CDR3 protein, CDR3 DNA. A D gene is named only where the DNA matches it firmly.

>TRBV7-9|TRBJ1-1|14|-
CASSSPGGGTEAFF
TGTGCCAGCAGCTCCCCTGGGGGAGGCACTGAAGCTTTCTTT
>TRBV5-6|TRBJ2-7|15|TRBD1
CASSLPGQNSYEQYF
TGTGCCAGCAGCCTGCCGGGACAGAACTCCTACGAGCAGTACTTC
>TRBV18|TRBJ1-2|13|-
CASSPRGGDGYTF
TGTGCCAGCTCACCACGGGGGGGTGATGGCTACACCTTC
>TRBV5-1|TRBJ1-2|14|-
CASRQDTHFYGYTF
TGCGCCAGCAGACAGGACACCCACTTCTATGGCTACACCTTC
>TRBV5-4|TRBJ2-7|12|-
CASSQTGYEQYF
TGTGCCAGCAGCCAGACAGGCTACGAGCAGTACTTC
>TRBV5-1|TRBJ1-1|14|-
CASSLVVQNTEAFF
TGCGCCAGCAGCTTGGTAGTGCAGAACACTGAAGCTTTCTTT
>TRBV5-1|TRBJ2-2|15|TRBD2
CASSRGLASSGELFF
TGCGCCAGCAGCCGGGGACTAGCGTCGTCCGGGGAGCTGTTTTTT
>TRBV5-1|TRBJ1-6|15|TRBD1
CASSGGQWGASPLHF
TGCGCCAGCAGCGGGGGACAGTGGGGAGCATCACCCCTCCACTTT
>TRBV9|TRBJ2-5|16|TRBD1
CASSVNRDRGGETQYF
TGTGCCAGCAGCGTAAATCGGGACAGGGGCGGGGAGACCCAGTACTTC
>TRBV7-3|TRBJ2-3|15|-
CASSSGGVGTDTQYF
TGTGCCAGCAGCTCTGGCGGGGTCGGCACAGATACGCAGTATTTT
>TRBV6-5|TRBJ1-1|14|TRBD1
CASNNRGRDTEAFF
TGTGCCAGCAATAACAGGGGGCGAGACACTGAAGCTTTCTTT
>TRBV4-1|TRBJ1-5|15|TRBD1
CASSPWTGDNQPQHF
TGCGCCAGCAGCCCCTGGACAGGGGACAATCAGCCCCAGCATTTT
>TRBV30|TRBJ2-7|15|TRBD1
CAWCFGQGSSYEQYF
TGTGCCTGGTGCTTTGGACAGGGTAGCTCCTACGAGCAGTACTTC
>TRBV19|TRBJ1-1|14|TRBD1
CASGDRERLGEAFF
TGTGCCAGTGGGGACAGGGAAAGGCTTGGAGAAGCTTTCTTT
>TRBV15|TRBJ2-5|15|TRBD2
CATSRAAGEVGTQYF
TGTGCCACCAGCAGAGCGGCGGGAGAAGTAGGGACCCAGTACTTC
>TRBV7-2|TRBJ2-5|14|-
CASSLRLAQETQYF
TGTGCCAGCAGCTTAAGACTGGCTCAAGAGACCCAGTACTTC